The 30 T cell receptor beta chains presented below share a single source sample, sequenced in a study of T cell repertoires in cytomegalovirus infection. In TCRdb, the reads were re-called with MiXCR into one record per CDR3 protein. This table holds hundreds of thousands of distinct CDR3 sequences, under 20% found once. The specimen sequenced was PBMCs. These receptors came from a human donor in good health (CMV status not recorded). Some clones in this sample may be carry-over from other donors' samples.

This rearrangement joins TRBV15 to TRBJ2-7, with 9 bases lining up with TRBD1. V was clipped by 0 bases and J by 0 bases; unmatched bases: 3. Germline V gene data show CDR1 as LNHNV and CDR2 as YYDKDF (reference sequence). The CDR3 is made up of 16 amino acids. This CDR3 reads CATSRDGTGNSYEQYF. The CDR3 DNA reads TGTGCCACCAGCAGAGATGGGACAGGGAACTCCTACGAGCAGTACTTC. Full variable domain (rest looked up from reference TRBV15 and TRBJ2-7): DAMVIQNPRYQVTQFGKPVTLSCSQTLNHNVMYWYQQKSSQAPKLLFHYYDKDFNNEADTPDNFQSRRPNTSFCFLDIRSPGLGDTAMYLCATSRDGTGNSYEQYFGPGTRLTVT.

The chain joins TRBV3-1 to TRBJ1-5; a possible D gene is TRBD1 (5 bases). Germline values: CDR1 LGHDT, CDR2 YNNKEL (reference sequence). The length of the CDR3 is 16 residues. Trimming stripped 1 base from V and 4 bases from J, with 14 bases between. As DNA, the CDR3 is TGTGCCAGCAGCCAAGGGGTGAGTAGGGGAAATCAGCCCCAGCATTTT. This sequence encodes CASSQGVSRGNQPQHF.

This clonotype was counted ten times or more. The rearrangement links TRBV5-8 to TRBJ2-5; D might be TRBD1 or TRBD2, each matching 9 bases. The CDR3 spans 14 residues. Trimming took 6 bases from V and 7 from J, leaving 19 bases between them. Looked up from germline, CDR1 is SGHTS and CDR2 is YDEGEE. CDR3 coding DNA: TGTGCCAGCAACCTAGCGGGACAGGGTGGGACCCAGTACTTC. Translated: CASNLAGQGGTQYF.

The chain links TRBV4-3 to TRBJ1-1; D is unresolved. The germline V and J ends were trimmed by 0 bases and 11 bases, with 16 bases remaining between them. Germline V gene lookup returns CDR1 LGHNA and CDR2 YSLEER. The length of the CDR3 is 14 residues. The CDR3 protein is CASSQDSDGRSAFF. In DNA, the CDR3 is TGCGCCAGCAGCCAAGACAGCGACGGAAGGTCGGCTTTCTTT.

The CDR3 sequence: CASRREDPWGELFF. The CDR3 nucleotides are TGTGCCAGTCGTAGAGAAGATCCTTGGGGGGAGCTGTTTTTT. The V call is TRBV19, the J call TRBJ2-2, with D unresolved. This CDR3 contains 14 residues. Trimming took off 8 bases at V and 8 bases at J, with 18 bases between the two ends. Germline V CDR1 and CDR2: LNHDA, SQIVND (reference sequence).

The J gene is TRBJ2-1, the V gene TRBV6-1; tentative D call: TRBD2 (6 bases). V lost 3 bases and J lost 7, with 7 bases in between. Germline CDR1 MNHNS, CDR2 SASEGT. The length of the CDR3 is 12 residues. CDR3: CASSEDYNEQFF. The CDR3 coding sequence is TGTGCCAGCAGTGAGGACTATAATGAGCAGTTCTTC.

This clonotype was recorded at least ten times. This rearrangement joins TRBV7-9 to TRBJ1-2; TRBD1 matches at 10 bases. The CDR3 length is 16 residues. V shed 4 bases, J shed 4 bases, and the junction held 9 bases outside the gene matches. The V gene's germline CDR1 is SEHNR and CDR2 FQNEAQ (reference sequence). The CDR3 sequence: CASSSPGTGDAYGYTF. The DNA for the CDR3 is TGTGCCAGCAGCTCCCCCGGGACAGGGGATGCCTATGGCTACACCTTC.

At least ten counts were recorded for this clonotype. The chain couples TRBV7-8 to TRBJ2-5, with 8 bases matching TRBD2. V dropped 2 bases and J dropped 4; count of bases not matched to a gene: 12. The CDR3 is made up of 17 amino acids. Per germline, CDR1 SGHVS and CDR2 FQNEAQ. CDR3 nucleotides: TGTGCCAGCAGCTTATTTGCGACGGGGGGGCCAGGAGAGACCCAGTACTTC. It translates to CASSLFATGGPGETQYF.

The chain joins TRBV12-3 or TRBV12-4 to TRBJ1-5; D is possibly TRBD1 (6 bases). There are 15 residues in the CDR3. V gave up 5 bases and J gave up 4 bases, with 15 bases separating them. CDR3 sequence reads: CASSPPQGFNQPQHF. CDR3 DNA: TGTGCCAGCAGTCCGCCCCAGGGGTTTAATCAGCCCCAGCATTTT.

This clonotype was seen a few times. This sequence joins TRBV19 and TRBJ2-2; 7 bases agree with TRBD1. Germline lookup yields CDR1 LNHDA and CDR2 SQIVND (reference sequence). This CDR3 spans 14 amino acids. V was pared by 7 bases and J by 7 bases, with 9 bases of the junction left unmatched. The CDR3 loop is CASTLQGLNGELFF. The CDR3, as DNA: TGTGCCAGTACCCTACAGGGGCTTAACGGGGAGCTGTTTTTT. Complete variable domain (other parts from reference TRBV19 and TRBJ2-2): DGGITQSPKYLFRKEGQNVTLSCEQNLNHDAMYWYRQDPGQGLRLIYYSQIVNDFQKGDIAEGYSVSREKKESFPLTVTSAQKNPTAFYLCASTLQGLNGELFFGEGSRLTVL.

This clonotype showed up many times. The V gene is TRBV11-1, the J gene TRBJ2-6; no clear D. The CDR3 sequence is 15 residues long. The V end lost 6 bases, the J end lost 0 bases, and 9 bases lay between the germline ends. Germline CDR1 is SGHAT and CDR2 is FQDESV (reference sequence). The CDR3 DNA is TGTGCCAGCAGAGACGGTGCCTCTGGGGCCAACGTCCTGACTTTC. The encoded protein is CASRDGASGANVLTF.

The rearrangement links TRBV19 to TRBJ2-3, with 8 bases fitting TRBD2. Germline V gene lookup returns CDR1 LNHDA and CDR2 SQIVND (reference sequence). J gave up 1 base and V 5 bases, and 5 bases lay outside the gene matches. This CDR3 spans 15 amino acids. The CDR3 DNA reads as TGTGCCAGTAGTTCTAATAGCGGGGGCACAGATACGCAGTATTTT. Its translation is CASSSNSGGTDTQYF. The complete variable domain, with remaining parts taken from reference TRBV19 and TRBJ2-3, reads DGGITQSPKYLFRKEGQNVTLSCEQNLNHDAMYWYRQDPGQGLRLIYYSQIVNDFQKGDIAEGYSVSREKKESFPLTVTSAQKNPTAFYLCASSSNSGGTDTQYFGPGTRLTVL.

CDR3 residues: CASSLGQPENTEAFF. CDR3 DNA sequence: TGCGCCAGCAGCTTGGGACAGCCCGAGAACACTGAAGCTTTCTTT. This chain connects TRBV5-1 to TRBJ1-1; possibly TRBD1 for D (5 bases). V gave up 0 bases and J gave up 1 base, with 10 bases separating them. This CDR3 comprises 15 residues. CDR1 is SGHRS and CDR2 is YFSETQ in the germline V gene.

The chain carries TRBV6-1 and TRBJ2-1; D gene unclear. This CDR3 comprises 12 residues. V was cut by 2 bases and J by 8 bases, with 7 bases left in between. The germline CDR1 and CDR2 sequences are MNHNS and SASEGT. CDR3: CASSEQFDEQFF. CDR3 bases: TGTGCCAGCAGTGAACAGTTCGATGAGCAGTTCTTC.

J is TRBJ1-1 and V is TRBV6-5, with a possible D match to TRBD1 (5 bases). The CDR3 is made up of 14 amino acids. Germline V gene sequence: CDR1 MNHEY, CDR2 SVGAGI. V gave up 5 bases and J gave up 0 bases, with 10 bases separating them. CDR3 DNA sequence: TGTGCCAGCAGTCTACAGGACATGAACACTGAAGCTTTCTTT. Amino acid sequence: CASSLQDMNTEAFF.

The chain recombines TRBV5-1 with TRBJ1-1, with 8 bases aligning to TRBD1. Unmatched junction bases numbered 6, after V lost 4 bases and J lost 1 base. The CDR3 has 15 residues. Germline V gene data show CDR1 as SGHRS and CDR2 as YFSETQ. The CDR3 nucleotides read TGCGCCAGCAGCGCGATACAGGGGGAGAACACTGAAGCTTTCTTT. Translating gives CASSAIQGENTEAFF. Full variable domain (missing parts from reference TRBV5-1 and TRBJ1-1): KAGVTQTPRYLIKTRGQQVTLSCSPISGHRSVSWYQQTPGQGLQFLFEYFSETQRNKGNFPGRFSGRQFSNSRSEMNVSTLELGDSALYLCASSAIQGENTEAFFGQGTRLTVV.

The chain has TRBV6-5 and TRBJ2-1, with D perhaps given as TRBD1 or TRBD2 (5 bases each). The length of the CDR3 is 11 residues. The V gene's germline CDR1 is MNHEY and CDR2 SVGAGI. The V and J ends lost 7 bases and 9 bases respectively, with 10 bases between them. This chain's CDR3 is CASTWGTEQFF. The DNA of the CDR3 is TGTGCCAGCACCTGGGGGACTGAGCAGTTCTTC.

CDR3 DNA: TGTGCCAGCAGCGGGACGACAGGGGGGGACTATGGCTACACCTTC. This encodes CASSGTTGGDYGYTF. The gene calls are TRBV12-3 or TRBV12-4 and TRBJ1-2; 9 nucleotides align to TRBD1. The CDR3 loop spans 15 amino acids. J gave up 3 bases and V 6 bases, and 8 bases lay outside the gene matches.

This clonotype was recorded at least ten times. The rearrangement uses TRBV7-2 and TRBJ1-1; weak D call: TRBD1 (5 bases). Germline CDR1 SGHTA, CDR2 FQGNSA. The CDR3 consists of 13 residues. The V gene lost 4 bases and the J gene lost 8 bases, with 14 bases spanning the gap. This CDR3 reads CASSSQGRTEAFF. The CDR3 DNA reads as TGTGCCAGCAGCTCCCAGGGACGGACAGAAGCTTTCTTT.

The chain carries TRBV27 and TRBJ2-7; D is ambiguous. V was cut by 7 bases and J by 2 bases, with 24 bases left in between. The germline gives CDR1 MNHEY, CDR2 SMNVEV (reference sequence). The CDR3 sequence is 17 residues long. CDR3 nucleotides: TGTGCCAGCACTAATAAGGCTGGCACAAACGAACCCTACGAGCAGTACTTC. This encodes CASTNKAGTNEPYEQYF.

The chain couples TRBV19 to TRBJ2-1; 11 nucleotides align to TRBD2. This CDR3 region has 15 residues. The V and J ends lost 4 bases and 5 bases, in that order; junction bases with no gene match: 4. The germline CDR1 and CDR2 sequences are LNHDA and SQIVND (reference sequence). The CDR3, as DNA: TGTGCCAGTAGTAGAATGACTAGCGGGGACAATGAGCAGTTCTTC. Amino acid sequence: CASSRMTSGDNEQFF.

The chain employs TRBV12-3 or TRBV12-4 and TRBJ1-6; D is possibly TRBD1 (5 bases). Trimming left V 3 bases short and J 8 bases short, with 11 bases between. The CDR3 length is 14 residues. The CDR3 DNA sequence: TGTGCCAGCAGTTTCTTGGGGGGTGATTCACCCCTCCACTTT. Protein product: CASSFLGGDSPLHF.

The CDR3: CASSLGGRYTEAFF. Here the CDR3 DNA reads TGTGCCAGCAGTTTAGGGGGGCGCTACACTGAAGCTTTCTTT. The chain recombines TRBV28 with TRBJ1-1, with D perhaps TRBD1 (6 bases). The V gene lost 2 bases and the J gene lost 3 bases, with 10 bases spanning the gap. The length of the CDR3 is 14 residues. CDR1 and CDR2 from the germline V gene are MDHEN and SYDVKM.

V gene TRBV5-4 combines with J gene TRBJ1-6; maybe TRBD1 (5 bases). The CDR3 contains 18 residues. The germline V and J ends were trimmed by 0 bases and 4 bases, with 17 bases remaining between them. Germline CDR1 SGHNT, CDR2 YYREEE (reference sequence). Here the CDR3 reads CASSLDGGSGGYNSPLHF. The DNA for the CDR3 is TGTGCCAGCAGCTTGGATGGCGGCTCGGGGGGTTATAATTCACCCCTCCACTTT.

In its sample, this clonotype was seen many times. The CDR3 DNA sequence: TGTGCCAGCAGTCCCATAGGACGGATCTCTGGAAACACCATATATTTT. Translating gives CASSPIGRISGNTIYF. The rearrangement uses TRBV6-2 or TRBV6-3 and TRBJ1-3; D is ambiguous. The V gene lost 5 bases and the J gene lost 0 bases, with 14 bases spanning the gap. The CDR3 runs 16 residues. Per germline, CDR1 MNHEY and CDR2 SVGEGT.

This clonotype was observed at least ten times. The chain recombines TRBV12-3 or TRBV12-4 with TRBJ1-5; D is perhaps TRBD1 (6 bases). The CDR3 has 15 amino acids. The V gene lost 3 bases and the J gene lost 3 bases, with 12 bases spanning the gap. The CDR3 coding sequence is TGTGCCAGCAGTTTGGGGGGGACACCCAATCAGCCCCAGCATTTT. Amino acids: CASSLGGTPNQPQHF.

A remark on this clonotype: With a much larger clone just one base away, this may be a read error. The rearrangement links TRBV7-2 to TRBJ1-6; D not resolved. Germline V gene sequence: CDR1 SGHTA, CDR2 FQGNSA. The CDR3 has 15 residues. Trimming pared 1 base from V and 9 bases from J, leaving 13 bases between. This chain's CDR3 is CASSLVPGMGSPLHF. Here the CDR3 DNA reads TGTGCCAGCAGCTTAGTCCCGGGTATGGGTTCACCCCTCCACTTT.

The CDR3 reads CASSQQNTPPGNTEAFF. CDR3 DNA: TGTGCCAGCTCGCAACAAAACACTCCCCCAGGGAACACTGAAGCTTTCTTT. J is TRBJ1-1 and V is TRBV18; D ambiguous. V gave up 6 bases and J gave up 1 base, with 21 bases separating them. The CDR3 length is 17 residues. The V gene's germline CDR1 is KGHSH and CDR2 LQKENI. The full variable domain, with the rest looked up from reference TRBV18 and TRBJ1-1, is NAGVMQNPRHLVRRRGQEARLRCSPMKGHSHVYWYRQLPEEGLKFMVYLQKENIIDESGMPKERFSAEFPKEGPSILRIQQVVRGDSAAYFCASSQQNTPPGNTEAFFGQGTRLTVV.

The V and J genes are TRBV15 and TRBJ2-7, with a possible D match to TRBD1 (6 bases). V lost 2 bases and J lost 4, with 9 bases in between. Germline loops: CDR1 LNHNV, CDR2 YYDKDF (reference sequence). The CDR3 runs to 13 residues. The CDR3 nucleotides read TGTGCCACCAGCAGAAAGACAGGTTACGAGCAGTACTTC. This codes for CATSRKTGYEQYF. The whole variable domain, remainder taken from reference TRBV15 and TRBJ2-7, is DAMVIQNPRYQVTQFGKPVTLSCSQTLNHNVMYWYQQKSSQAPKLLFHYYDKDFNNEADTPDNFQSRRPNTSFCFLDIRSPGLGDTAMYLCATSRKTGYEQYFGPGTRLTVT.

In its sample, this clonotype was seen a few times. Here the CDR3 DNA reads TGTGCCATCAGGAGGGGGGAGAACACTGAAGCTTTCTTT. Its translation is CAIRRGENTEAFF. The rearrangement uses TRBV10-3 and TRBJ1-1, with D maybe TRBD1 (6 bases). V was trimmed by 6 bases and J by 1 base, leaving 9 bases between them. The CDR3 consists of 13 residues. The V gene's germline CDR1 is ENHRY and CDR2 SYGVKD.